This entry concerns a single T cell receptor (beta chain). This clone has a single count. Its antigen is unknown. Base qualities are not recorded, but no much larger clone differs from it by a single base. The source of the sample is a study of cytomegalovirus exposure and HLA in healthy donors (dated by TCRdb to 2016 to 2017). Study-wide context: An earlier analysis of some 600 of the donors reported roughly 300 Gb of sequence data and 100 million to 120 million unique TCR beta sequences obtained from roughly 180 million T cells. An early release covering more than 500 HLA-typed donors comprised approximately 300 gigabases of sequencing data and roughly 85 million unique TCR sequences. Of the roughly 400 genotyped donors, approximately 83% fell in the genetic ancestry cluster associated with self-reported Caucasian donors. The study aimed to test whether cataloging public T cell receptors could reveal signatures of past pathogen exposure. The T cell repertoires of roughly 660 subjects were profiled by immunosequencing and related to cytomegalovirus serostatus. Along with the roughly 700-subject first cohort, a separate validation cohort of 120 different subjects was used. High-throughput TCR immunosequencing, statistical association of individual TCRs with disease status, and machine learning were combined to predict cytomegalovirus infection status. A later analysis re-analyzed previously published TCR beta repertoires from 500 to 700 donors and added high-resolution HLA genotyping to study TCR occurrence patterns. Rather than using new phenotypic data, the later analysis identified candidate immune exposures from TCR beta sequences and from how often those sequences occurred across donors. To decide whether each TCR beta V gene segment behaved as functional or pseudogenic, an earlier analysis of some 580 of the donors relied on high-throughput TCR beta sequencing. Donor age, sex, ethnicity and CMV serostatus were compiled together with the repertoire data. A later genetic analysis used genome-wide SNP genotypes for about 60% of the roughly 700 donors, treating that subset as a discovery cohort. All discovery cohort repertoires had been generated using a single sequencing platform. Both class I and class II loci were covered by HLA typing, at four-digit resolution. The number of donors typed differed by locus, with about 629-630 for A, B, C, DRB1 and DQB1, roughly 520 for DQA1, 600 to 610 for DPA1, and under 490 for DPB1. Several DR-DQ haplotypes were treated as single units for association and clustering because of strong linkage in the cohort. Across approximately 420 genotyped donors of the cohort, an average of approximately 240,000 unique TCR beta nucleotide sequences per donor were sequenced, and roughly a sixth of those sequences were non-productive. The paper as a whole reports these results and caveats: Several of the top co-occurrence clusters appeared to be linked to parvovirus B19, influenza, CMV and Epstein-Barr virus, according to a later analysis. In this cohort, only TCR beta chains were sequenced, and detectable features were limited by the absence of alpha or paired-chain data. In both the original and validation cohorts, the classifier was reported to diagnose cytomegalovirus status with high specificity and sensitivity. A later genetic analysis reported fewer N-insertions in productive TCRs among donors in an Asian-associated ancestry cluster than the roughly 700-donor mean. Because counts were too low, roughly 18 rarely observed V segments, including chromosome 9 orphons, were left out of the earlier analysis of some 600 of the donors. It was suggested by the authors that the approach could potentially be generalized to other disease states and immunological phenotypes. Some IMGT-functional V segments, including TRBV6-2 and TRBV6-3, could not be distinguished by the 87-base-pair reads and were therefore excluded. A further reported finding was that TCR beta sequences accurately predicted the HLA-A and HLA-B alleles for most subjects in the first cohort. A later analysis found that TCR association rates varied across HLA loci, with DRB1 alleles showing the most associated TCRs and HLA-C alleles the fewest. CMV serostatus was the only immune exposure information available for the cohort. A later genetic analysis associated a missense DCLRE1C variant with V-gene and J-gene trimming of TCR beta chains, and an independent cohort replicated the association. Across donors, most TCR sequences were observed very rarely, whereas some public TCRs were present in many individuals. The study listed 164 TCR beta chains as associated with cytomegalovirus. Presence/absence analyses assumed roughly uniform sequencing depth across donors, an assumption that may not hold. Correlated functional status among segregating V segments might be attributable to linkage disequilibrium, but an unknown experimental factor could not be ruled out. In an earlier analysis of more than 450 of the donors, most TCR beta V segments were observed in productive rearrangements about 87% or about 30% of the time, broadly matching IMGT annotations. A cluster of highly shared sequence variants was judged likely to represent a technical artifact of the sequencing pipeline. When HLA alleles, especially DR and DQ, strongly co-occurred, TCR associations were difficult to assign to individual alleles. In vitro tests confirmed that a few of the cytomegalovirus-associated TCR beta chains recognize cytomegalovirus antigens. In a later analysis, most CMV-associated TCR beta chains were found to appear HLA-restricted, with HLA associations seemingly driven largely by CMV exposure. A later analysis found that HLA-associated TCR beta chains were more clonally expanded and had lower generation probabilities than equally common non-associated chains. At a false discovery rate of 0.05, a later analysis linked some 17,000 TCR beta sequences to specific HLA alleles. HLA typing was unavailable for some donors at each locus, so association tests used only the typed subset.

Library preparation employed the immunoSEQ multiplex PCR assay. For the multiplex PCR, a mixture combining 60 forward primers for TCR Vbeta segments and 13 reverse primers for TCR Jbeta segments was used. Amplification of the CDR3 region of rearranged TCR beta genes was performed with a multiplex PCR assay on genomic DNA. Amplified TCR beta libraries were sequenced as 87-base-pair reads on the Illumina HiSeq System. In the source study's methods: A later analysis tallied 75 million to 95 million unique TCR beta chains across the 700 or so repertoires, and about 12 million of those chains were shared by two or more donors. Raw reads were error-corrected and collapsed into unique sequences with a nearest-neighbor algorithm that merged closely related sequences to remove PCR and sequencing errors. CDR3 sequences were aligned to IMGT reference sequences to assign V, D and J gene segments. For a sequence to be retained, at least a six-nucleotide match to both a V gene segment and a J gene segment was required. A rearrangement counted as productive if the CDR3 had no stop codons and remained in frame with V and J, and every other rearrangement counted as non-productive. CDR3 was defined according to IMGT convention as the region running from the second conserved V-encoded cysteine to the conserved J-encoded phenylalanine. The earlier analysis of 500 to 750 of the donors excluded any sequence lacking an unambiguous match to a single V gene segment. In an earlier analysis of approximately 500 of the donors, a V segment was called functional when productive rearrangements were above 56.7%, and segregating when the standard deviation between donors exceeded 5%. A statistical classification framework was developed to diagnose cytomegalovirus status using the catalog of TCR beta chain sequences. V and J gene assignment, in a later analysis, came from comparing TCR nucleotide sequences with IMGT/GENE-DB human TR gene sequences. In a later analysis, CDR3 sequences and most-parsimonious VDJ recombination scenarios were assigned using the TCRdist pipeline. In a later analysis, each TCR beta chain was defined by its CDR3 amino acid sequence together with its V-gene family, and reads lacking a unique V-gene family were excluded. As a way to deal with suspected cross-contamination and a sequencing artifact, a later analysis dropped 450 to 600 nucleotide sequences that were highly shared and had low generation probability. For each public chain, a later analysis derived a clonal expansion index from normalized ranks of inferred template counts within each repertoire. A later analysis computed generation probabilities with a VDJ recombination model fitted to out-of-frame rearrangements, and checked the results against IGoR. A later analysis scored TCR-TCR, TCR-HLA and TCR-CMV co-occurrence with hypergeometric tests, applying a repertoire-size bias correction to TCR pairs. To estimate false discovery rates, a later analysis permuted the HLA or CMV assignments 20 times. In a later analysis, co-occurring TCRs were grouped with DBSCAN, and TCRdist sequence similarity was added when clustering was performed within HLA-allele-positive subsets. Repertoires with fewer than 30,000 or more than 120,000 public chains were left out of co-occurrence clustering, as were a handful of repertoires with anomalous nucleotide sharing. TCRdb re-hosts the immuneACCESS table, in-frame sequences only. Its copies lack some clones; in the studies checked, an unresolved V gene accounts for under half of them, and the cause for the rest is not known. That table gives V, J and clone size, and the DNA gave D and trimming. The sample has more than 95,000 clones on record, around 78% of them singletons. Of the sample, approximately 3.9% is held by the ten largest clones.

The CDR3, from cysteine to phenylalanine, totals 12 residues. Here the CDR3 DNA is all that survives: 36 bases in frame from base 1. V and J are truncated by 9 bases and 2 bases respectively, leaving an intervening sequence of 10 bases. CDR1 and CDR2 (LNHDA, SQIVND) derive from the germline V gene (reference sequence). The cohort consisted of approximately 670 healthy bone marrow donors. At the time of sampling, all cohort members were nominally healthy, though unrecorded immune exposures were likely present. The donor tested CMV seronegative, placing the donor among the 300 to 400 seronegative members of the cohort. Each donor provided a peripheral blood sample, and peripheral blood mononuclear cells were used for TCR beta sequencing. The Qiagen DNeasy Blood Extraction Kit was used to extract genomic DNA from the blood cell samples.

This sequence originates from a man in his forties or fifties in good health and CMV-seronegative. Sequencing was done on a sample of PBMCs. The chain couples TRBV19 to TRBJ1-1, with no reliable assignment of the D segment. At the DNA level, the sequence is TGTGCCAGCAGCGGTTACAACACTGAAGCTTTCTTT. It encodes CASSGYNTEAFF.